These 32 T cell receptor beta chains share one sample of origin, sequenced in a study of T cells in Graves' hyperthyroidism and ophthalmopathy. TCR beta CDR3 region amplification was performed from RNA transcripts. First-round RT-PCR targeting the TCR CDR3 was performed with the HTBI primer set. From the multiplex PCR reads, TCRdb called clonotypes with MiXCR, one entry per CDR3 protein. The sample yields some 350,000 distinct CDR3 sequences, 12% to 15% seen once. What was sequenced was blood. Receptor source: a woman aged 40 to 50 with Graves' ophthalmopathy.

The chain carries TRBV7-8 and TRBJ2-5; 7 nucleotides line up with TRBD2. Per germline, CDR1 SGHVS and CDR2 FQNEAQ. V gave up 5 bases and J gave up 7 bases; unmatched junction bases: 7. The CDR3 loop spans 13 amino acids. DNA of the CDR3: TGTGCCAGCAGCCAAACTAGCGTGGCGACCCAGTACTTC. Translated, it gives CASSQTSVATQYF.

CDR3 region: CSVRRGAHEQYF. DNA of the CDR3: TGCAGCGTGAGGCGGGGTGCCCACGAGCAGTACTTC. The chain uses TRBV29-1 and TRBJ2-7, with D possibly being TRBD2 (6 bases). The CDR3 sequence is 12 residues long. Germline lookup yields CDR1 SQVTM and CDR2 ANQGSEA. V was pared by 6 bases and J by 5 bases, with 14 bases between.

This clonotype was recorded many times. The rearrangement joins TRBV10-3 to TRBJ2-1; D may be TRBD2 (5 bases). V shed 3 bases and J shed 8 bases, with 14 bases lying between them. Germline V gives CDR1 ENHRY, CDR2 SYGVKD. This CDR3 is built from 14 residues. The CDR3 DNA follows: TGTGCCATCAGTGATGGCGGAGCGAGGGATGAGCAGTTCTTC. Amino acids: CAISDGGARDEQFF.

This clonotype appeared many times. This chain joins TRBV27 and TRBJ1-5, with D unresolved. The CDR3 extends over 14 amino acids. Trimming pared 2 bases from V and 6 bases from J, leaving 11 bases between. CDR1 MNHEY and CDR2 SMNVEV come from the germline V gene (reference sequence). CDR3 DNA sequence: TGTGCCAGCAGTTTAGGCCGAACGGGTCAGCCCCAGCATTTT. Residues: CASSLGRTGQPQHF.

This clonotype turned up a few times. The V gene is TRBV20-1, the J gene TRBJ2-1; 8 positions agree with TRBD2. This CDR3 region has 16 residues. J lost 0 bases, V lost 6 bases, and 10 bases had no gene match. CDR1 DFQATT and CDR2 SNEGSKA come from the germline V gene (reference sequence). The CDR3 DNA sequence: TGCAGTGCCAGGACTAGCCCACGAGCCTCCTACAATGAGCAGTTCTTC. Translation: CSARTSPRASYNEQFF.

The chain carries TRBV14 and TRBJ2-1; no firm D call. CDR1 is SGHDN and CDR2 is FVKESK in the germline V gene. Trimming pared 0 bases from V and 8 bases from J, leaving 11 bases between. The CDR3 extends over 14 amino acids. The CDR3 region has the DNA TGTGCCAGCAGCCAAGATAGGGAAGTCGATGAGCAGTTCTTC. Translation: CASSQDREVDEQFF.

In this sample, this clonotype turned up many times. The chain recombines TRBV6-1 with TRBJ2-7; 8 bases agree with TRBD1. Germline CDR1 and CDR2: MNHNS and SASEGT. The CDR3 runs to 16 residues. V lost 0 bases, J lost 3 bases, and 7 bases stayed unmatched. The chain's CDR3 is CASSEAAFTGGYEQYF. In DNA, the CDR3 is TGTGCCAGCAGTGAAGCGGCCTTTACAGGGGGCTACGAGCAGTACTTC.

This clonotype was observed at least ten times. V is TRBV11-3 and J is TRBJ1-1; D gene uncertain. CDR3 length: 14 residues. Between the trimmed V and J ends, which lost 0 bases and 2 bases, there was a span of 7 bases. Germline-derived CDR1 and CDR2 are SGHNT and YENEEA. The CDR3 nucleotides are TGTGCCAGCAGCTTAGATCAATCTAACACTGAAGCTTTCTTT. It codes for CASSLDQSNTEAFF.

In its sample, this clonotype was seen many times. This sequence joins TRBV29-1 and TRBJ2-7; D possibly corresponds to TRBD2 (6 bases). V was pared by 5 bases and J by 3 bases, with 11 bases between. The length of the CDR3 is 12 residues. The germline V gene has CDR1 SQVTM and CDR2 ANQGSEA. CDR3 bases: TGCAGCGTTAGGCTAGCGCTCTACGAGCAGTACTTC. As protein: CSVRLALYEQYF.

This clonotype was counted at least ten times. The junction differs from germline at one of its ends, possibly a read error. The V and J genes are TRBV10-3 and TRBJ1-4; D unresolved. CDR1 is ENHRY and CDR2 is SYGVKD in the germline V gene. The CDR3 is 14 amino acids. As DNA, the CDR3 is TGTGCCATCAGCGAGTATGCAACTAATGAAAAACTGTTTTTT. Amino acid sequence: CAISEYATNEKLFF.

This clonotype was seen a few times. The CDR3 nucleotides read TGTGCCAGCAGCTTAGGGGGTATGGCCGTATATGGCTACACCTTC. Protein product: CASSLGGMAVYGYTF. The rearrangement joins TRBV7-9 to TRBJ1-2, with D unresolved. Trimming left V 1 base short and J 5 bases short, with 14 bases between. The CDR3 contains 15 residues. Per the germline V gene, CDR1 is SEHNR and CDR2 is FQNEAQ (reference sequence).

This clonotype was seen ten or more times. The rearrangement joins TRBV20-1 to TRBJ1-2, with a possible D match to TRBD1 (5 bases). Trimming left V 0 bases short and J 7 bases short, with 12 bases between. Germline CDR1 is DFQATT and CDR2 is SNEGSKA (reference sequence). The CDR3 consists of 13 residues. Here the CDR3 DNA reads TGCAGTGCTAGAGAGGAGGGGCCGAGTGGCTACACCTTC. This translates into CSAREEGPSGYTF.

This clonotype was counted a few times. The J gene is TRBJ1-5, the V gene TRBV6-2 or TRBV6-3; D may be TRBD1 (6 bases). This CDR3 has 13 residues. The germline V gene has CDR1 MNHEY and CDR2 SVGEGT. Trimming took 6 bases from V and 5 from J, leaving 11 bases between them. This CDR3 is CASREDSHQPQHF. For the CDR3, the DNA is TGTGCCAGCAGAGAGGACAGCCATCAGCCCCAGCATTTT.

Many counts were recorded for this clonotype. The chain links TRBV11-3 to TRBJ2-3, with D possibly being TRBD2 (5 bases). The CDR3 consists of 11 residues. V was trimmed by 7 bases and J by 9 bases, leaving 11 bases between them. Per germline, CDR1 SGHNT and CDR2 YENEEA. The CDR3 is CASTLRGTQYF. In nucleotides, the CDR3 is TGTGCCAGCACCCTACGAGGGACGCAGTATTTT.

Remarks on this clonotype: Without the conserved terminal phenylalanine or tryptophan, this CDR3 likely stems from a read error. This CDR3 reads CASSLERGGSYYEQYL. The CDR3 bases are TGCGCCAGCAGCTTGGAACGGGGGGGGTCCTACTACGAGCAGTACCTC. J is TRBJ2-7 and V is TRBV5-1; 8 bases map to TRBD2. Germline values: CDR1 SGHRS, CDR2 YFSETQ. V lost 0 bases and J lost 3; bases outside the gene matches: 8. The CDR3 spans 16 residues.

This clonotype was found many times. The genes are TRBV27 and TRBJ1-1, with a tentative D call TRBD1 (5 bases). Germline V gene data show CDR1 as MNHEY and CDR2 as SMNVEV (reference sequence). Trimming shortened V by 5 bases and J by 5 bases, and 12 bases separated the two germline ends. This CDR3 comprises 13 residues. Here the CDR3 DNA reads TGTGCCAGCAGTCCAGGGACCCATACTGAAGCTTTCTTT. Translated, it gives CASSPGTHTEAFF.

This clonotype was picked up many times. This chain connects TRBV6-1 to TRBJ2-7; no definite D call. V lost 3 bases, J lost 4 bases, and 13 bases lay in between. The CDR3 covers 14 residues. Per the germline V gene, CDR1 is MNHNS and CDR2 is SASEGT. The CDR3 DNA sequence: TGTGCCAGCAGTGAGGTTACCCCTTTTTACGAGCAGTACTTC. It translates to CASSEVTPFYEQYF.

In regard to this clonotype: Possible read error: a much larger clone is one base away. The rearrangement joins TRBV7-6 to TRBJ2-2; D gene uncertain. The CDR3 sequence is 17 residues long. Germline assignment: CDR1 SGHVS and CDR2 FNYEAQ. The germline V and J ends were trimmed by 1 base and 6 bases, with 18 bases remaining between them. CDR3 nucleotide sequence: TGTGCCAGCAGCTTAGGTGCAGAACCTCCTGGCTCCGGGGAGCTGTTTTTT. Protein product: CASSLGAEPPGSGELFF.

This clonotype was observed many times. The chain carries TRBV28 and TRBJ1-2, with TRBD1 identical over 7 bases. The ends lost 10 bases at V and 4 bases at J; junction bases unmatched: 3. From germline, CDR1 is MDHEN and CDR2 SYDVKM. This CDR3 has 11 amino acids. CDR3 loop: CATSGGYGYTF. CDR3 in DNA: TGTGCCACATCAGGGGGCTATGGCTACACCTTC.

The table lists this clonotype with many counts. The rearrangement links TRBV2 to TRBJ1-2; D possibly corresponds to TRBD1 (5 bases). Trimming took 5 bases from V and 7 from J, leaving 29 bases between them. This CDR3 spans 18 amino acids. Germline CDR1 and CDR2: SNHLY and FYNNEI. In DNA form, the CDR3 reads TGTGCCAGCAGTTTTCAGAAGGGCAGAGGGCGGGGCCCTGGTGGCTACACCTTC. Encoded protein: CASSFQKGRGRGPGGYTF. Complete variable domain (other parts from reference TRBV2 and TRBJ1-2): EPEVTQTPSHQVTQMGQEVILRCVPISNHLYFYWYRQILGQKVEFLVSFYNNEISEKSEIFDDQFSVERPDGSNFTLKIRSTKLEDSAMYFCASSFQKGRGRGPGGYTFGSGTRLTVV.

This clonotype has a count of ten or more. The chain carries TRBV6-1 and TRBJ1-1; the D gene is possibly TRBD1 (6 bases). The length of the CDR3 is 13 residues. CDR1 MNHNS and CDR2 SASEGT come from the germline V gene. V was cut by 6 bases and J by 11 bases, with 19 bases left in between. The CDR3 region has the DNA TGTGCCAGCAGGGCGGGGGGCGGGAAGGTGGCTTTCTTT. Its translation: CASRAGGGKVAFF.

The chain joins TRBV7-9 to TRBJ2-1; D is undetermined. The CDR3 spans 12 residues. Trimming removed 3 bases at V and 10 bases at J, with 10 bases between. Germline assignment: CDR1 SEHNR and CDR2 FQNEAQ (reference sequence). DNA for the CDR3: TGTGCCAGCAGCTTCTATCCTTTGGAGCAGTTCTTC. Translated: CASSFYPLEQFF.

In this sample, this clonotype turned up many times. This sequence joins TRBV28 and TRBJ1-5; D is perhaps TRBD1 (5 bases). Trimming removed 7 bases at V and 3 bases at J, with 10 bases between. There are 13 residues in the CDR3. Germline CDR1 is MDHEN and CDR2 is SYDVKM. The chain's CDR3 is CASIPGFNQPQHF. The DNA of the CDR3 is TGTGCCAGCATTCCAGGGTTCAATCAGCCCCAGCATTTT.

This clonotype was seen more than once but under ten times. The chain recombines TRBV19 with TRBJ1-1; no clear D. V was clipped by 5 bases and J by 3 bases, with 16 bases between them. CDR3 length: 15 amino acids. In germline, CDR1 is LNHDA, CDR2 SQIVND (reference sequence). CDR3 amino acids: CASSLREGGYTEAFF. DNA of the CDR3: TGTGCCAGTAGTTTAAGAGAAGGTGGGTACACTGAAGCTTTCTTT.

This clonotype was observed many times. The chain combines TRBV2 with TRBJ1-2; D is ambiguous. Between the trimmed V and J ends, which lost 7 bases and 4 bases, there was a span of 13 bases. Per the germline V gene, CDR1 is SNHLY and CDR2 is FYNNEI. The CDR3 spans 13 residues. The DNA for the CDR3 is TGTGCCAGCACATTTTTCCAGGCCTATGGCTACACCTTC. It translates to CASTFFQAYGYTF.

This clonotype occurred many times. The rearrangement links TRBV7-9 to TRBJ2-3, with 11 bases aligning to TRBD1. This CDR3 is built from 17 residues. Germline loops: CDR1 SEHNR, CDR2 FQNEAQ (reference sequence). V lost 5 bases and J lost 2; bases outside the gene matches: 9. CDR3 bases: TGTGCCAGCAGCAACTTAGGACAGGGGGCCCCCACAGATACGCAGTATTTT. Protein sequence: CASSNLGQGAPTDTQYF.

This clonotype was seen many times. This chain uses TRBV5-4 with TRBJ2-5, with D perhaps TRBD1 (6 bases). V was trimmed by 3 bases and J by 0 bases, leaving 12 bases between them. Per germline, CDR1 SGHNT and CDR2 YYREEE (reference sequence). The CDR3 spans 15 residues. The CDR3 spells CASSSRRTDQETQYF. DNA of the CDR3: TGTGCCAGCAGCTCGAGGCGGACAGACCAAGAGACCCAGTACTTC.

This clonotype was seen at least ten times. The chain links TRBV6-6 to TRBJ2-7, with TRBD1 as a possible D gene (6 bases). Germline assignment: CDR1 MNHNY and CDR2 SVGAGI (reference sequence). Trimming removed 2 bases from V and 2 bases from J, with 13 bases in between. The CDR3 loop spans 15 amino acids. CDR3 coding DNA: TGTGCCAGCAGTTACGGTACAGGGTTCCCCTACGAGCAGTACTTC. Residues: CASSYGTGFPYEQYF.

The sample holds many counts of this clonotype. This chain uses TRBV30 with TRBJ1-1; possible D gene TRBD1, 5 bases. This CDR3 spans 13 amino acids. The germline V and J ends were trimmed by 3 bases and 3 bases, with 11 bases remaining between them. Germline V gene data show CDR1 as GTSNPN and CDR2 as SVGIG (reference sequence). CDR3 residues: CAWSSSRDTEAFF. In nucleotides, the CDR3 is TGTGCCTGGAGCTCCTCCAGGGACACTGAAGCTTTCTTT.

This chain joins TRBV18 and TRBJ2-3; 7 bases map to TRBD1. CDR1 and CDR2 (germline): KGHSH, LQKENI. V shed 2 bases, J shed 0 bases, and the junction held 5 bases outside the gene matches. The CDR3 sequence is 16 residues long. CDR3: CASSPYVTGSTDTQYF. The CDR3 DNA is TGTGCCAGCTCACCATATGTGACAGGGAGCACAGATACGCAGTATTTT. Full variable domain (outside the CDR3, taken from reference TRBV18 and TRBJ2-3): NAGVMQNPRHLVRRRGQEARLRCSPMKGHSHVYWYRQLPEEGLKFMVYLQKENIIDESGMPKERFSAEFPKEGPSILRIQQVVRGDSAAYFCASSPYVTGSTDTQYFGPGTRLTVL.

This clonotype occurred many times. The chain employs TRBV7-8 and TRBJ1-4; TRBD1 is a possible D gene (5 bases). The V and J ends lost 11 bases and 4 bases respectively, with 11 bases between them. CDR3 length equals 12 residues. Germline CDR1 and CDR2: SGHVS and FQNEAQ. CDR3 coding DNA: TGTGCCGCGGGGCAGCGTAATGAAAAACTGTTTTTT. It specifies CAAGQRNEKLFF.

A few counts support this clonotype. The chain links TRBV20-1 to TRBJ2-7, with 9 nucleotides matching TRBD1. Germline CDR1 DFQATT, CDR2 SNEGSKA (reference sequence). The CDR3 is 10 residues long. The CDR3 loop is CRTGGQEQYF. CDR3 sequence (DNA): TGCAGGACAGGGGGTCAGGAGCAGTACTTC.